The TCR beta chain under discussion was sequenced for a study of blood T cell repertoires in COVID-19. Study background: Whether acute or convalescent, the COVID-19 samples came from the United States, Italy and Spain. PBMCs, B-cell-depleted T cells, or T cells provided the cDNA or gDNA that made up the material.

Those enrolled in Seattle joined during active infection and were followed longitudinally afterward. With 4 bases removed from V and 4 bases from J, the gap between germline ends came to 7 bases. CDR3 length equals 12 residues. CDR1 SGHDN and CDR2 FVKESK come from the germline V gene. In the original workflow: Nucleated cell number was recorded as an estimate derived from reference gene primer amplification. Clones were sequenced by immunoSEQ multiplex PCR, and TCRdb holds only the in-frame ones, with some missing. Clone size and the V and J calls come from that table; the DNA yielded D and trimming. Of some 500,000 clones listed, about 89% are singletons.

The chain is built from TRBV14 and TRBJ2-5; D is unclear. Sequenced: peripheral blood. The receptor was derived from a woman aged 45-59 years with COVID-19, enrolled during active disease. The DNA of the CDR3 is TGTGCCAGCAGCCCCACTCGAGAGACCCAGTACTTC. Its translation: CASSPTRETQYF.